The clone carrying this T cell receptor (beta chain) was detected many times. What it binds is not known. RNA transcripts were the source from which TCR beta CDR3 regions were amplified. Following a first-round RT-PCR that used HTBI primers, a second-round multiplex PCR was carried out. TCRdb reanalysed the multiplex PCR reads using MiXCR and keeps one entry per CDR3 protein. In the table there are some 160,000 distinct CDR3 sequences, around 40% of which are singletons. Clinicians made diagnoses from clinical symptoms, serum thyroxine, TRAb, thyroid ultrasound and orbital computed tomography. CDR3 length equals 14 residues. Germline loops: CDR1 MNHEY, CDR2 SVGEGT. V gave up 0 bases and J gave up 5 bases, with 11 bases separating them. This entry comes from a study of Graves' ophthalmopathy and Graves' hyperthyroidism. Study-wide background: Peripheral blood was gathered at first diagnosis, ahead of any treatment whatsoever. Whole-study findings and limits: Blood contained most expanded thyroid clonotypes exceeding 0.001 frequency. Progression of ophthalmopathy was predicted by the model with roughly 71% sensitivity and around 72% specificity.

J is TRBJ2-7 and V is TRBV6-2 or TRBV6-3, with D possibly being TRBD2 (6 bases). This receptor was identified in a man aged 25 to 40 with Graves' ophthalmopathy. The sample consisted of peripheral blood. CDR3 nucleotide sequence: TGTGCCAGCAGTTACTCCACTAGCCGCAACGAGCAGTACTTC. It encodes CASSYSTSRNEQYF.